Listed below are T cell receptor beta chains from one sample, sequenced in a study of identical twins. TCRdb processed the 5' RACE reads anew with MiXCR; each CDR3 protein has one entry. The data contain some 270,000 distinct CDR3 sequences, about 8% of them singletons. These data were also reused for a study on yellow fever vaccine responses in identical twins.

Sequenced input: CD8+ T cells sorted from blood. The receptors shown here come from a woman between 18 and 30 years old in good health. The CDR3 runs from the conserved cysteine through the conserved F or W. The D gene is left open where the match is weak. Clone size is not always given. Where it is, it says once, few, many or a class for expanded clones.

v_call	clone_size	d_call	j_call	cdr3_aa	cdr3_nt
TRBV7-9	few	.	TRBJ2-7	CASSRASEAFYEQYF	TGTGCCAGCAGCCGGGCTAGCGAGGCCTTCTACGAGCAGTACTTC
TRBV7-9	many	TRBD2	TRBJ2-3	CASSRRGDHTDTQYF	TGTGCCAGCAGCCGTCGGGGGGACCACACAGATACGCAGTATTTT
TRBV4-3	.	TRBD2	TRBJ2-1	CASSQDTMGLASPVGEQFF	TGCGCCAGCAGCCAAGATACAATGGGACTAGCTTCACCCGTCGGTGAGCAGTTCTTC
TRBV12-3/TRBV12-4	many	.	TRBJ2-7	CASSLGTSFYEQYF	TGTGCCAGCAGTTTGGGCACTAGTTTTTACGAGCAGTACTTC
TRBV20-1	many	TRBD2	TRBJ2-5	CSARDPSGTGETQYF	TGCAGTGCTAGAGATCCGAGCGGGACCGGCGAGACCCAGTACTTC
TRBV12-3/TRBV12-4	many	.	TRBJ1-5	CASSFGGQPQHF	TGTGCCAGCAGTTTCGGGGGCCAGCCCCAGCATTTT
TRBV27	few	.	TRBJ2-5	CASRLKFGAGETQYF	TGTGCCAGCAGACTCAAGTTTGGGGCCGGTGAGACCCAGTACTTC
TRBV29-1	many	.	TRBJ2-5	CSVEGGLETQYF	TGCAGCGTTGAAGGGGGTTTAGAGACCCAGTACTTC
TRBV9	many	.	TRBJ2-3	CASGDTQYF	TGTGCCAGCGGAGATACGCAGTATTTT
TRBV6-5	many	.	TRBJ2-7	CASSYGSGYEQYF	TGTGCCAGCAGTTACGGGTCAGGCTACGAGCAGTACTTC
TRBV27	.	.	TRBJ2-7	CASTERRDNNYEQYF	TGTGCCAGCACCGAACGCCGGGACAACAACTACGAGCAGTACTTC
TRBV5-1	.	.	TRBJ2-3	CASSLAPGAWYF	TGCGCCAGCAGCTTGGCTCCGGGCGCGTGGTATTTT
TRBV15	.	.	TRBJ2-6	CASGLLGSGANVLTF	TGTGCCTCCGGCTTGCTAGGGTCTGGGGCCAACGTCCTGACTTTC
TRBV5-6	many	.	TRBJ2-7	CASSLWGGGEQYF	TGTGCCAGCAGCTTGTGGGGCGGTGGCGAGCAGTACTTC
TRBV29-1	.	TRBD2	TRBJ2-5	CSVEGGINGGLIGETQYF	TGCAGCGTTGAGGGAGGGATCAACGGCGGACTTATAGGAGAGACCCAGTACTTC
TRBV7-3	many	.	TRBJ2-5	CASSPGTEETQYF	TGTGCCAGCAGCCCAGGGACTGAAGAGACCCAGTACTTC
TRBV29-1	many	.	TRBJ2-7	CSVEAENYEQYF	TGCAGCGTTGAGGCGGAAAACTACGAGCAGTACTTC
TRBV4-3	few	.	TRBJ1-6	CASSQDHGQNSPLHF	TGCGCCAGCAGCCAAGATCACGGGCAAAATTCACCCCTCCACTTT
TRBV7-2	.	.	TRBJ2-7	CASSSHLVEQYF	TGTGCCAGCAGCTCCCATTTAGTCGAGCAGTACTTC
TRBV5-1	many	.	TRBJ2-1	CASTPWPSVDEQFF	TGCGCCAGCACCCCCTGGCCCAGCGTTGATGAGCAGTTCTTC
TRBV7-2	.	.	TRBJ1-5	CASSLGGGDGQPQHF	TGTGCCAGCAGCTTAGGGGGAGGTGACGGTCAGCCCCAGCATTTT
TRBV4-2	few	.	TRBJ2-3	CASSQMNQGAHTGGPPIDTQYF	TGTGCCAGCAGCCAGATGAACCAGGGGGCGCATACGGGAGGACCTCCGATAGATACGCAGTATTTT
TRBV20-1	.	TRBD1	TRBJ2-1	CSARDSLFGTDLFEQFF	TGCAGTGCTAGAGATTCCCTTTTCGGGACAGATTTGTTCGAGCAGTTCTTC
TRBV9	many	.	TRBJ1-4	CASSVEDGRNEKLFF	TGTGCCAGCAGCGTAGAAGACGGCCGTAATGAAAAACTGTTTTTT
TRBV19	few	.	TRBJ1-4	CASSIGPVRLFF	TGTGCCAGTAGTATCGGACCGGTCCGACTGTTTTTT
TRBV7-9	few	.	TRBJ2-7	CASSLVSEVSYEQYF	TGTGCCAGCAGCTTAGTATCTGAGGTCTCCTACGAGCAGTACTTC
TRBV20-1	.	.	TRBJ2-7	CSAIEIADSTSYEQYF	TGCAGTGCCATAGAGATAGCGGACTCCACCTCCTACGAGCAGTACTTC
TRBV5-1	few	TRBD1	TRBJ2-1	CASSSPGGSYNEQFF	TGCGCCAGCAGCTCCCCAGGGGGCTCCTACAATGAGCAGTTCTTC
TRBV29-1	few	TRBD2	TRBJ2-1	CSTRPGGLAGGPSFDEQFF	TGCAGCACTCGCCCTGGTGGACTAGCGGGAGGGCCCTCCTTCGATGAGCAGTTCTTC
TRBV7-2	few	TRBD2	TRBJ2-7	CASSEGLAGAWYEQYF	TGTGCCAGCAGCGAGGGACTAGCGGGAGCTTGGTACGAGCAGTACTTC
TRBV15	.	.	TRBJ2-3	CATRPRSTDTQYF	TGTGCCACCCGTCCTCGTAGCACAGATACGCAGTATTTT
TRBV7-9	.	.	TRBJ2-2	CASSLGTGANTGELFF	TGTGCCAGCAGCTTAGGGACGGGAGCCAACACCGGGGAGCTGTTTTTT
TRBV27	few	.	TRBJ2-1	CASSLGDDNEQFF	TGTGCCAGCAGCCTGGGAGACGACAATGAGCAGTTCTTC
TRBV3-1	.	.	TRBJ2-6	CASSLNRVAGANVLTF	TGTGCCAGCAGCCTTAACAGGGTTGCGGGGGCCAACGTCCTGACTTTC
TRBV29-1	.	TRBD2	TRBJ2-3	CSVYDTLAGGGYTQYF	TGCAGCGTCTACGATACCCTAGCGGGGGGGGGATATACGCAGTATTTT
TRBV9	many	.	TRBJ2-7	CASRYRVGILIGDEQYF	TGTGCCAGCAGGTATAGGGTAGGGATCCTTATTGGAGACGAGCAGTACTTC
TRBV27	.	TRBD1	TRBJ2-1	CASSSPPGQGASDEQFF	TGTGCCAGCAGCTCACCACCGGGACAGGGGGCAAGCGATGAGCAGTTCTTC
TRBV7-2	many	.	TRBJ2-1	CASSSRFYNEQFF	TGTGCCAGCAGCTCGCGCTTCTACAATGAGCAGTTCTTC
TRBV4-3	many	TRBD1	TRBJ2-3	CASSQGTGVTDTQYF	TGCGCCAGCAGCCAGGGGACAGGGGTCACAGATACGCAGTATTTT
TRBV7-9	many	TRBD2	TRBJ2-1	CASSLAFGTKNNEQFF	TGTGCCAGCAGCTTAGCGTTCGGGACTAAGAACAATGAGCAGTTCTTC
TRBV27	many	.	TRBJ2-7	CASSFQMGAYEQYF	TGTGCCAGCAGTTTTCAGATGGGAGCCTACGAGCAGTACTTC
TRBV3-1	.	TRBD1	TRBJ2-2	CASSQEQGVGTGELFF	TGTGCCAGCAGCCAAGAACAGGGGGTCGGCACCGGGGAGCTGTTTTTT
TRBV5-6	many	.	TRBJ2-1	CASSLSSGDNEQFF	TGTGCCAGCAGCTTGTCGTCAGGTGACAATGAGCAGTTCTTC
TRBV6-2/TRBV6-3	.	.	TRBJ1-5	CASSLTAVSFQPQHF	TGTGCCAGCAGTCTCACAGCCGTATCTTTTCAGCCCCAGCATTTT
TRBV19	.	.	TRBJ2-1	CASSTWGEDEQFF	TGTGCCAGTAGTACCTGGGGGGAGGATGAGCAGTTCTTC
TRBV10-3	few	.	TRBJ1-3	CAIRVGGISGNTIYF	TGTGCCATCAGAGTAGGGGGGATATCTGGAAACACCATATATTTT
TRBV29-1	.	.	TRBJ1-6	CSVGSGRSSPLHF	TGCAGCGTTGGTTCGGGGAGGAGTTCACCCCTCCACTTT
TRBV4-1	many	TRBD1	TRBJ2-5	CASSQDWTGTMETQYF	TGCGCCAGCAGCCAAGATTGGACAGGCACCATGGAGACCCAGTACTTC
TRBV2	few	TRBD1	TRBJ2-3	CASSDRGPTTDTQYF	TGTGCCAGCAGTGACAGGGGGCCCACTACAGATACGCAGTATTTT
TRBV6-5	few	TRBD1	TRBJ1-1	CASSYSDRGMNTEAFF	TGTGCCAGCAGTTACTCCGACAGGGGCATGAACACTGAAGCTTTCTTT
TRBV4-3	.	TRBD1	TRBJ2-7	CASSQEQGAGYEQYF	TGCGCCAGCAGCCAAGAGCAGGGGGCAGGCTACGAGCAGTACTTC
TRBV15	many	TRBD2	TRBJ2-3	CATSRPSGRGTDTQYF	TGTGCCACCAGCAGACCTAGCGGGAGAGGCACAGATACGCAGTATTTT
TRBV2	.	TRBD1	TRBJ2-7	CASSETGGLTFSYEQYF	TGTGCCAGCAGTGAGACAGGGGGGCTTACGTTCTCCTACGAGCAGTACTTC
TRBV29-1	many	TRBD2	TRBJ2-1	CSVEGLADYNEQFF	TGCAGCGTTGAGGGACTAGCCGATTACAATGAGCAGTTCTTC
TRBV7-2	few	.	TRBJ2-5	CASSLVWAVQETQYF	TGTGCCAGCAGCTTAGTTTGGGCGGTTCAAGAGACCCAGTACTTC
TRBV27	few	TRBD1	TRBJ2-7	CASSPDRVREQYF	TGTGCCAGCAGTCCCGACAGGGTTCGGGAGCAGTACTTC
TRBV5-1	many	TRBD1	TRBJ2-3	CASSLDGTGTDTQYF	TGCGCCAGCAGCTTGGACGGGACAGGCACAGATACGCAGTATTTT